This TCR beta chain comes out of a study of monozygotic twins with inflammatory bowel disease. Study conclusions and caveats: Relative clonotype sharing with others was diminished in IBD patients versus healthy twins, particularly with disease activity.

No DNA is given; TCRdb re-called the 5' RACE reads and lists each CDR3 protein once. Its table lists roughly 160,000 distinct CDR3 sequences. Details on this clonotype: What it binds is unknown.

Every donor provided one blood sample measuring 2.5 ml. This CDR3 has 17 amino acids. CDR1 SGHTA and CDR2 FQGNSA come from the germline V gene. Sequencing used blood. The sequence came from a human donor with ulcerative colitis or Crohn's disease, or a healthy co-twin of an affected twin (not recorded which). The chain uses TRBV7-2 and TRBJ2-7; absent DNA, TCRdb's TRBD1 call cannot be checked. The CDR3 region is CASTKPAGTGGSYEQYF.